This T cell receptor (beta chain) appears in the sequencing data of a study of blood T cell repertoires in COVID-19 (TCRdb year 2020). For context, the study as a whole: Samples covering the acute and convalescent phases of COVID-19 were provided by collaborators in the United States, Italy and Spain. The material from the prospective study consisted of cDNA or gDNA derived from T cells, B-cell-depleted T cells, or PBMCs. Deeply sampled blood TCRbeta repertoires from subjects exposed to, actively infected with, or recovered from COVID-19 were included in the dataset. The repertoires were made available in a free public database intended to serve as a resource for research on the immune response to SARS-CoV-2. Samples were obtained from the ongoing ImmuneRACE study (first 160 participants) and from some 1,300 subjects provided by 6 global collaborators. The sample metadata nearly always contained a de-identified subject ID, COVID-19 status, age in years and sex. Where available, HLA class I and class II types were obtained from metadata supplied by the sample provider rather than from assay-based typing. Overall study results and their limits: How much clinical and demographic metadata was included differed by source and by participant, and the metadata was provided uncurated.

Regarding this clone: Its antigen has not been determined. The sample holds no much larger clone one base away, and base qualities are not on file.

Trimming removed 4 bases from V and 4 bases from J; the gene matches leave 9 bases unexplained. The cysteine opens and the phenylalanine closes a CDR3 of 15 amino acids. The CDR3 DNA has 45 bases and is translated from base 1. The germline V gene specifies SNHLY as CDR1 and FYNNEI as CDR2. Whole blood was collected in K2EDTA tubes by collaborating institutions according to the institutions' own protocols. For TCRbeta analysis, collaborator samples were shipped as frozen whole blood, as isolated PBMCs, or as DNA extracted from either sample type. TCRbeta CDR3 regions were amplified from genomic DNA by means of the immunoSEQ Assay, a bias-controlled multiplex PCR. The published analysis was carried out like this. Nucleated cell counts per sample were estimated from amplification of reference gene primers within the assay. Sequence reads were collapsed and filtered to measure the absolute abundance of every unique TCRbeta CDR3 rearrangement. For each sample, productive Simpson clonality was calculated by taking the square root of Simpson's diversity index across productive rearrangements. TCRdb's version of the immuneACCESS table is confined to in-frame rearrangements and falls short of the full clone set. An unresolved V gene accounts for under half of the shortfall where checked; the remainder is of unknown origin. The V and J calls and clone size come from that table; D and trimming were worked out from the DNA. Within this sample are nearly 200,000 clones, with approximately 87% of them counted one time only. The ten biggest clones cover 0.65% to 0.95% of the sample.

The material sequenced was peripheral blood. The receptor comes from a woman between 65 and 79 years old with acute or convalescent COVID-19. The rearrangement combines TRBV2 with TRBJ1-1; 7 of the junction bases match TRBD1. The DNA is as follows: TGTGCCAGCAGTGTCCACAGGGGCCTGGGCACTGAAGCTTTCTTT. Its protein is CASSVHRGLGTEAFF.